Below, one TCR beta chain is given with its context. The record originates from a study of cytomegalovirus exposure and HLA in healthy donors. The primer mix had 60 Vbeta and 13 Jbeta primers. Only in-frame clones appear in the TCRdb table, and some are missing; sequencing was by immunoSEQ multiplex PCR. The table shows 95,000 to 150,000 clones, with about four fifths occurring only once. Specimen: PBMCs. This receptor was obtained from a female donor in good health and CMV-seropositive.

The CDR3 DNA follows: TGTGCCAGCAGCCAGGCCTCCGCCTATAATTCACCCCTCCACTTT. Translated, it gives CASSQASAYNSPLHF. The chain combines TRBV4-2 with TRBJ1-6; D remains unclear. V lost 3 bases and J 2 bases, leaving 8 bases between the germline ends. Germline V gene sequence: CDR1 LGHNA, CDR2 YNFKEQ. The CDR3 totals 15 residues.